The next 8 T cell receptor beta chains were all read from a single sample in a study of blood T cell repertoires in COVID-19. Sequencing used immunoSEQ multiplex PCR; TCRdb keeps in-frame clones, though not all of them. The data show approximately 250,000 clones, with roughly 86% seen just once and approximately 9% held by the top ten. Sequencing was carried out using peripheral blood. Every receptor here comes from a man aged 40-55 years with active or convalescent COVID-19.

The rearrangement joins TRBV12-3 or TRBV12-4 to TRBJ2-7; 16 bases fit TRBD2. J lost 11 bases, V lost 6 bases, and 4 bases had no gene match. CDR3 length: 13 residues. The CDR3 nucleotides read TGTGCCAGCAGATCCGGGACTAGCGGGAGGGAGTACTTC. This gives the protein CASRSGTSGREYF.

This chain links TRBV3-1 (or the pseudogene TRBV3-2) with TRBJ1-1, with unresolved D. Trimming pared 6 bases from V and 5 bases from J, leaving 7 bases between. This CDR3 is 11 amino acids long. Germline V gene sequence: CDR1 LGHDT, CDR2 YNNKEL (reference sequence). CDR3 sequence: CASRLRTEAFF. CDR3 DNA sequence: TGTGCCAGCAGACTGAGAACTGAAGCTTTCTTT.

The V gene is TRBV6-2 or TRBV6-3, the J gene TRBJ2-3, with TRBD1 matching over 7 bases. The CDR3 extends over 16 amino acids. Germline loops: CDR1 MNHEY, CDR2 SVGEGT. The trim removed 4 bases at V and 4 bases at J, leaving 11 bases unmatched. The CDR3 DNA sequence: TGTGCCAGCAGTTCCGGTACAGGGGCCCGCCCAGATACGCAGTATTTT. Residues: CASSSGTGARPDTQYF.

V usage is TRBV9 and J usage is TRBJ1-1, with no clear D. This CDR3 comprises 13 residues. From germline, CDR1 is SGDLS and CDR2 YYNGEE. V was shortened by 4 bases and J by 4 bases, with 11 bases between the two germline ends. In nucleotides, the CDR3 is TGTGCCAGCAGCCCCAGGTGGGCCACTGAAGCTTTCTTT. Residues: CASSPRWATEAFF.

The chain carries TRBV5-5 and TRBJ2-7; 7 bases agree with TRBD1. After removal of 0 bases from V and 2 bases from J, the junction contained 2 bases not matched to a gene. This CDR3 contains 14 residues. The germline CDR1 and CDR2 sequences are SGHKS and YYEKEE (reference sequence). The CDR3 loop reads CASSLGTGPYEQYF. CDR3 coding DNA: TGTGCCAGCAGCTTGGGGACAGGACCCTACGAGCAGTACTTC.

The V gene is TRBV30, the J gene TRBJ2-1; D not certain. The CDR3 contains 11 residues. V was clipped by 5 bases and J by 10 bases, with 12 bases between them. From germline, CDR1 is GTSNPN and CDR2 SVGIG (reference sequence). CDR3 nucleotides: TGTGCCTGGGGTGGCTCCATAGAGCAGTTCTTC. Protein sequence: CAWGGSIEQFF.

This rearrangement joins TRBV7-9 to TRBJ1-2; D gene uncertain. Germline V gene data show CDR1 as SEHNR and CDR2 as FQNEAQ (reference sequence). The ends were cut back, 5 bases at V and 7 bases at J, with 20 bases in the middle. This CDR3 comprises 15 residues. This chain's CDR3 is CASSPANPPESGYTF. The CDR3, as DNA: TGTGCCAGCAGCCCCGCGAACCCACCCGAGAGTGGCTACACCTTC.

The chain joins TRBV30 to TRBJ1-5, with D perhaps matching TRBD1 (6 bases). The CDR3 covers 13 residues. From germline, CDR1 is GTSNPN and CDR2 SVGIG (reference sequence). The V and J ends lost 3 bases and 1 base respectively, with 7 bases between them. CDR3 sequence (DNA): TGTGCCTGGAGCAGGGGAAGCAATCAGCCCCAGCATTTT. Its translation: CAWSRGSNQPQHF.